Sequencing of this TCR beta chain was carried out in a study of cytomegalovirus exposure and HLA in healthy donors. Findings of the study overall: Being productive about 90% or about 30% of the time was typical of most TCR beta V segments in an earlier analysis. Fewer than 200 TCR beta chains were listed as cytomegalovirus-associated. Highly shared variants forming one cluster were likely a sequencing artifact. Beyond CMV serostatus, there was no information to go on about immune exposure.

60 Vbeta and 13 Jbeta primers were used in PCR. Sequencing used immunoSEQ multiplex PCR; TCRdb keeps in-frame clones, though not all of them. This sample has 110,000 or so clones, with 82% found just once. A remark on this clone: Its antigen is not identified.

There are 18 residues in the CDR3. V gave up 3 bases and J gave up 6 bases, with 23 bases separating them. CDR1 and CDR2 (germline): LNHNV, YYDKDF (reference sequence). Sequencing was performed on PBMCs. The rearrangement links TRBV15 to TRBJ2-2, with D tentatively TRBD2 (5 bases). The source of this sequence is a woman aged 18 to 35 in good health and CMV-seronegative. CDR3 residues: CATSSPDGNEALAGELFF. CDR3 in DNA: TGTGCCACCAGCAGCCCCGACGGGAATGAGGCCCTTGCCGGGGAGCTGTTTTTT. Complete variable domain (other parts from reference TRBV15 and TRBJ2-2): DAMVIQNPRYQVTQFGKPVTLSCSQTLNHNVMYWYQQKSSQAPKLLFHYYDKDFNNEADTPDNFQSRRPNTSFCFLDIRSPGLGDTAMYLCATSSPDGNEALAGELFFGEGSRLTVL.